These T cell receptor beta chains were read from a single sample in a study of blood T cell repertoires in COVID-19. Profiled with immunoSEQ multiplex PCR; TCRdb holds only in-frame clones, not every one. The sample has 110,000 to 150,000 clones, around 89% seen once. The sequenced sample was peripheral blood. Receptors originate from a man in his 60s with active or convalescent COVID-19. CDR3s include the opening cysteine and the closing phenylalanine or tryptophan.

j_gene: TRBJ1-4
v_gene: TRBV5-5
CDR3aa: CASSLTPGQGAEKLFF

j_gene: TRBJ2-7
v_gene: TRBV30
CDR3aa: CAWSPRLAGVYEQYF

j_gene: TRBJ2-7
v_gene: TRBV20-1
CDR3aa: CSASRSSYSYEQYF

j_gene: TRBJ1-6
v_gene: TRBV6-5
CDR3aa: CASSYSYGRNSPLHF

j_gene: TRBJ1-6
v_gene: TRBV30
CDR3aa: CAWSLQGYYNSPLHF

j_gene: TRBJ1-4
v_gene: TRBV9
CDR3aa: CASSVEGSLYEKLFF

j_gene: TRBJ2-5
v_gene: TRBV30
CDR3aa: CAWSLAEETQYF

j_gene: TRBJ1-1
v_gene: TRBV5-1
CDR3aa: CASSSPSTGEGTEAFF

j_gene: TRBJ2-2
v_gene: TRBV5-1
CDR3aa: CASSITSGSDTGELFF

j_gene: TRBJ1-1
v_gene: TRBV5-1
CDR3aa: CASSYGQRNTEAFF

j_gene: TRBJ2-3
v_gene: TRBV18
CDR3aa: CASSPWASGDPSTDTQYF

j_gene: TRBJ2-1
v_gene: TRBV7-9
CDR3aa: CASSRRLGWYNEQFF

j_gene: TRBJ1-5
v_gene: TRBV30
CDR3aa: CAWSVQNNQPQHF

j_gene: TRBJ2-7
v_gene: TRBV5-5
CDR3aa: CASSGTSANLYEQYF

j_gene: TRBJ1-5
v_gene: TRBV19
CDR3aa: CASSIFCRDRDMNYSNQPQHF

j_gene: TRBJ2-2
v_gene: TRBV28
CDR3aa: CASRGRTGSGITGELFF

j_gene: TRBJ2-1
v_gene: TRBV6-1
CDR3aa: CASSEAGGASGNEQFF

j_gene: TRBJ2-7
v_gene: TRBV3-1/TRBV3-2
CDR3aa: CASSPQGTYEQYF

j_gene: TRBJ2-7
v_gene: TRBV3-1/TRBV3-2
CDR3aa: CASRRTSGFYEQYF

j_gene: TRBJ2-7
v_gene: TRBV27
CDR3aa: CASSLSRRGPEQYF

j_gene: TRBJ2-3
v_gene: TRBV7-3
CDR3aa: CASSFGGGPNTQYF

j_gene: TRBJ1-5
v_gene: TRBV30
CDR3aa: CAWSSREGSRNQPQHF

j_gene: TRBJ2-7
v_gene: TRBV11-3
CDR3aa: CASSTGTSGAEQYF

j_gene: TRBJ1-4
v_gene: TRBV5-1
CDR3aa: CASSLGTGEEKLFF

j_gene: TRBJ2-1
v_gene: TRBV19
CDR3aa: CASSEGLDNEQFF

j_gene: TRBJ1-5
v_gene: TRBV14
CDR3aa: CASSQFQNRGDQPQHF

j_gene: TRBJ1-4
v_gene: TRBV6-5
CDR3aa: CASSYRGGEKLFF

j_gene: TRBJ1-2
v_gene: TRBV15
CDR3aa: CATSVRDTRHGYTF

j_gene: TRBJ1-2
v_gene: TRBV3-1/TRBV3-2
CDR3aa: CASSQDHRGYTF

j_gene: TRBJ1-2
v_gene: TRBV27
CDR3aa: CASSLNGGGYTF

j_gene: TRBJ2-7
v_gene: TRBV7-2
CDR3aa: CASGGGRGSDEQYF

j_gene: TRBJ2-1
v_gene: TRBV3-1/TRBV3-2
CDR3aa: CASSQAGGSNEQFF

j_gene: TRBJ1-1
v_gene: TRBV6-5
CDR3aa: CASRPQGKREAFF

j_gene: TRBJ2-5
v_gene: TRBV21-1
CDR3aa: CASSKEPGLAGGRDQETQYF

j_gene: TRBJ2-7
v_gene: TRBV2
CDR3aa: CASSFRGWDEQYF

j_gene: TRBJ2-7
v_gene: TRBV3-1/TRBV3-2
CDR3aa: CASSQDLRHRWYEQYF

j_gene: TRBJ2-1
v_gene: TRBV29-1
CDR3aa: CSVVGVEQFF

j_gene: TRBJ2-6
v_gene: TRBV19
CDR3aa: CASSIDGGAGANVLTF

j_gene: TRBJ2-3
v_gene: TRBV18
CDR3aa: CASSLGQVGTDTQYF